This TCR beta chain was sequenced in a study of blood T cell repertoires in COVID-19. On the study more broadly: The analysed material was cDNA or gDNA that came from T cells, B-cell-depleted T cells, or PBMCs.

From germline, CDR1 is MNHEY and CDR2 SVGEGT. The CDR3 covers 13 residues. Trimming cost V 2 bases and J 7 bases, with 9 bases left between them. The table lists this clone with a few counts. Method: immunoSEQ multiplex PCR; TCRdb's copy keeps in-frame clones and lacks some. Of approximately 260,000 clones in the sample, 84% were seen once. The chain joins TRBV6-2 or TRBV6-3 to TRBJ1-5; D remains unclear. Sequencing was performed on peripheral blood. This TCR came from a human donor in a cohort sampled during active COVID-19. The CDR3 DNA is TGTGCCAGCAGTTACCTCCAGCGGCAGCCCCAGCATTTT. It encodes CASSYLQRQPQHF.